The 18 T cell receptor beta chains listed next were all sequenced from one sample in a study of cytomegalovirus exposure and HLA in healthy donors. Amplification used 60 Vbeta primers and 13 Jbeta primers. Profiled with immunoSEQ multiplex PCR; TCRdb holds only in-frame clones, not every one. The sample holds tens of thousands of clones, 70% to 85% seen once. The source material was PBMCs. Every receptor here comes from a man aged 25-40 years in good health and CMV-seronegative.

The chain's CDR3 is CASSFQGARAFF. The CDR3 DNA follows: TGTGCCAGCAGTTTCCAGGGGGCTAGGGCTTTCTTT. V and J are TRBV28 and TRBJ1-1; 8 bases are shared with TRBD1. The germline gives CDR1 MDHEN, CDR2 SYDVKM. The V gene end was trimmed by 3 bases and the J gene end by 11 bases; junction bases not matched to a gene: 5. The CDR3 length is 12 residues.

This rearrangement joins TRBV6-1 to TRBJ2-1; perhaps TRBD1 as D (6 bases). The V gene lost 6 bases and the J gene lost 9 bases, with 18 bases spanning the gap. Germline V gives CDR1 MNHNS, CDR2 SASEGT. The CDR3 is 14 amino acids. CDR3 amino acids: CASRTPGPQGEQFF. The CDR3 region has the DNA TGTGCCAGCAGAACCCCGGGACCACAGGGTGAGCAGTTCTTC.

The chain combines TRBV29-1 with TRBJ2-7; TRBD2 matches 8 bases. The V gene's germline CDR1 is SQVTM and CDR2 ANQGSEA. V lost 4 bases to trimming and J lost 5 bases; unmatched junction nucleotides: 10. The CDR3 runs 14 residues. The CDR3, as DNA: TGCAGCGTTGTTGATCGGGGGGGGGATCACGAGCAGTACTTC. Translated: CSVVDRGGDHEQYF.

The table lists this clone with a few counts. Here the CDR3 DNA reads TGTGCCAGTAGTATAGGGGCCGGGGGATACCAGCGGGGCTACACCTTC. Its protein product is CASSIGAGGYQRGYTF. The chain is built from TRBV19 and TRBJ1-2; TRBD1 might be the D (5 bases). The CDR3 has 16 amino acids. V was pared by 1 base and J by 8 bases, with 20 bases between. Germline V gives CDR1 LNHDA, CDR2 SQIVND (reference sequence).

The chain is built from TRBV5-4 and TRBJ1-2; D gene unclear. Trimming stripped 1 base from V and 0 bases from J, with 10 bases between. Germline loops: CDR1 SGHNT, CDR2 YYREEE (reference sequence). The CDR3 totals 15 residues. CDR3 amino acids: CASSLYGVANYGYTF. DNA of the CDR3: TGTGCCAGCAGCTTGTACGGAGTAGCTAACTATGGCTACACCTTC.

This clone has a single count. The chain uses TRBV6-4 and TRBJ2-1; D perhaps matches TRBD1 (6 bases). Trimming cost V 2 bases and J 0 bases, with 8 bases left between them. CDR1 MRHNA and CDR2 SNTAGT come from the germline V gene. There are 15 residues in the CDR3. This chain's CDR3 is CASSDGGSSYNEQFF. As DNA, the CDR3 is TGTGCCAGCAGTGACGGGGGCAGCTCCTACAATGAGCAGTTCTTC.

The chain joins TRBV4-3 to TRBJ2-2; D is possibly TRBD2 (5 bases). Germline-derived CDR1 and CDR2 are LGHNA and YSLEER. This CDR3 has 13 amino acids. V lost 4 bases and J 6 bases, leaving 9 bases between the germline ends. The CDR3 loop reads CASSLDLPGELFF. DNA for the CDR3: TGCGCCAGCAGCCTGGACTTACCCGGGGAGCTGTTTTTT.

This rearrangement joins TRBV7-8 to TRBJ1-2, with D maybe TRBD1 (6 bases). This CDR3 has 13 amino acids. Germline CDR1 is SGHVS and CDR2 is FQNEAQ. V was trimmed by 4 bases and J by 8 bases, leaving 14 bases between them. The chain's CDR3 is CASSSAGVKGYTF. In nucleotides, the CDR3 is TGTGCCAGCAGCTCTGCAGGGGTGAAGGGCTACACCTTC.

The chain combines TRBV20-1 with TRBJ1-1; D uncertain. This CDR3 region has 11 residues. Germline values: CDR1 DFQATT, CDR2 SNEGSKA (reference sequence). Written as DNA, the CDR3 is TGCAGGAGGGAGGGTAACACTGAAGCTTTCTTT. Translated: CRREGNTEAFF.

This clone has a handful of counts. This sequence joins TRBV7-2 and TRBJ2-7, with D unclear. Germline-derived CDR1 and CDR2 are SGHTA and FQGNSA. V was cut by 1 base and J by 3 bases, with 7 bases left in between. The CDR3 totals 13 residues. Here the CDR3 reads CASSLGRVYEQYF. The CDR3 DNA reads as TGTGCCAGCAGCTTAGGACGGGTCTACGAGCAGTACTTC.

The chain is built from TRBV9 and TRBJ2-1, with 7 bases that match TRBD2. Unmatched junction bases numbered 10, after V lost 0 bases and J lost 7 bases. This CDR3 has 16 amino acids. Germline V gene lookup returns CDR1 SGDLS and CDR2 YYNGEE. The CDR3 nucleotides are TGTGCCAGCAGCGTAGCTGGGGGGGAGGGTTGGAATGAGCAGTTCTTC. It encodes CASSVAGGEGWNEQFF.

The V and J genes are TRBV19 and TRBJ1-1; D uncertain. Germline V gives CDR1 LNHDA, CDR2 SQIVND (reference sequence). Trimming removed 5 bases from V and 1 base from J, with 14 bases in between. This CDR3 has 15 amino acids. The CDR3 nucleotides are TGTGCCAGTAGTCCGAACTCCGCGGGGAACACTGAAGCTTTCTTT. This encodes CASSPNSAGNTEAFF.

This sequence joins TRBV11-2 and TRBJ1-1; D remains unclear. The CDR3 has 12 amino acids. From germline, CDR1 is SGHAT and CDR2 FQNNGV. Trimming removed 5 bases from V and 6 bases from J, with 10 bases in between. The CDR3 region is CASSPGIAEAFF. CDR3 nucleotides: TGTGCCAGCAGCCCAGGTATCGCTGAAGCTTTCTTT. Complete variable domain (other parts from reference TRBV11-2 and TRBJ1-1): EAGVAQSPRYKIIEKRQSVAFWCNPISGHATLYWYQQILGQGPKLLIQFQNNGVVDDSQLPKDRFSAERLKGVDSTLKIQPAKLEDSAVYLCASSPGIAEAFFGQGTRLTVV.

This chain links TRBV7-2 with TRBJ1-5, with a weak D call TRBD1 (6 bases). This CDR3 spans 15 amino acids. The germline V and J ends were trimmed by 5 bases and 2 bases, with 13 bases remaining between them. Germline CDR1 and CDR2: SGHTA and FQGNSA. The CDR3, as DNA: TGTGCCAGCAGCGTTTATCAGGGGCGCAATCAGCCCCAGCATTTT. This translates into CASSVYQGRNQPQHF.

CDR3 nucleotides: TGTGCCAGCAGTTACGGGCTGGAGAACACTGAAGCTTTCTTT. Translation gives CASSYGLENTEAFF. The rearrangement uses TRBV6-5 and TRBJ1-1; D is undetermined. CDR3 length: 14 residues. V shed 2 bases and J shed 1 base, with 8 bases lying between them. CDR1 is MNHEY and CDR2 is SVGAGI in the germline V gene.

V and J are TRBV28 and TRBJ2-2; 7 nucleotides match TRBD1. This CDR3 has 13 amino acids. V was clipped by 11 bases and J by 5 bases; unmatched bases: 8. Germline V CDR1 and CDR2: MDHEN, SYDVKM. Here the CDR3 DNA reads TGTGCCGTTCACAGGGGTAGGACCGGGGAGCTGTTTTTT. Residues: CAVHRGRTGELFF.

The gene calls are TRBV19 and TRBJ1-3; the D is unclear. The germline V gene has CDR1 LNHDA and CDR2 SQIVND (reference sequence). CDR3 length: 14 amino acids. With 6 bases removed from V and 0 bases from J, the gap between germline ends came to 9 bases. CDR3 DNA: TGTGCCAGTAGCCGAGTCAACTCTGGAAACACCATATATTTT. It codes for CASSRVNSGNTIYF.

The chain couples TRBV6-5 to TRBJ1-5; 10 nucleotides agree with TRBD1. V was pared by 6 bases and J by 4 bases, with 6 bases of the junction left unmatched. The germline V gene has CDR1 MNHEY and CDR2 SVGAGI. CDR3 length: 15 amino acids. The CDR3 loop reads CASRKGQGMNQPQHF. DNA for the CDR3: TGTGCCAGCAGAAAGGGACAGGGGATGAATCAGCCCCAGCATTTT.